This T cell receptor beta chain is from a study of patients and donors after allogeneic stem cell transplantation. TCRdb recomputed calls from the RT-PCR reads with MiXCR, one row per CDR3 protein. Among fewer than 75,000 distinct CDR3 sequences, more than 10% were seen once, and the ten largest hold around 30%. This clonotype has at least ten counts. CDR3 length: 14 residues. Trimming took 4 bases from V and 3 from J, leaving 9 bases between them. What was sequenced was blood, either unsorted or a sorted T cell fraction (not recorded which). The receptor was derived from a human donor who was either an allogeneic HSCT recipient or a stem cell or donor lymphocyte infusion donor (not recorded which). It is not recorded whose cells these are; they may come from a transplant donor. The chain recombines TRBV12-3 or TRBV12-4 with TRBJ2-2, with D possibly matching TRBD1 (5 bases). CDR3 sequence reads: CASSSTVYTGELFF. The CDR3 bases are TGTGCCAGCAGTTCGACAGTATACACCGGGGAGCTGTTTTTT.